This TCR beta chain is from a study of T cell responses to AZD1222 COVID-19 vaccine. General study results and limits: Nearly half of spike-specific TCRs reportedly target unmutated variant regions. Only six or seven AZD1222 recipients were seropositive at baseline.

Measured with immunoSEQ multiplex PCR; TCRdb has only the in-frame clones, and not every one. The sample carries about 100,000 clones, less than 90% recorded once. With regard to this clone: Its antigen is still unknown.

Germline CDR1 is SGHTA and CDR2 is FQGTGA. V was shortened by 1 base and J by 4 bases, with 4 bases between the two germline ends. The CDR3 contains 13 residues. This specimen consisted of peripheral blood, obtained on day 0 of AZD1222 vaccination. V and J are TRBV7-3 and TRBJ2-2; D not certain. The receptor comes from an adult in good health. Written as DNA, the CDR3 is TGTGCCAGCAGCTTAAATCCCACCGGGGAGCTGTTTTTT. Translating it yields CASSLNPTGELFF.